This T cell receptor beta chain is from a study of blood T cell repertoires in COVID-19. Across the whole study: Sources were T cells, B-cell-depleted T cells, or PBMCs; the material itself was cDNA or gDNA.

Under the authors' procedure: Reference gene primer amplification in the assay estimated nucleated cell counts. The method was immunoSEQ multiplex PCR; TCRdb's version includes in-frame clones alone and lacks a portion of them. V, J and clone size are those of that table, while D and trimming were read from the DNA. The table has more than 100,000 clones, approximately 83% seen once. This CDR3 is 15 amino acids long. Germline values: CDR1 MNHEY, CDR2 SVGAGI. V was cut by 6 bases and J by 0 bases, with 12 bases left in between. The specimen sequenced was peripheral blood. The chain couples TRBV6-5 to TRBJ2-1, with TRBD1 as a possible D gene (5 bases). This TCR was sampled from a woman between 70 and 85 years old with acute or convalescent COVID-19. The CDR3 protein is CASRVQADSYNEQFF. The CDR3 nucleotides are TGTGCCAGCAGGGTACAGGCCGACTCCTACAATGAGCAGTTCTTC.